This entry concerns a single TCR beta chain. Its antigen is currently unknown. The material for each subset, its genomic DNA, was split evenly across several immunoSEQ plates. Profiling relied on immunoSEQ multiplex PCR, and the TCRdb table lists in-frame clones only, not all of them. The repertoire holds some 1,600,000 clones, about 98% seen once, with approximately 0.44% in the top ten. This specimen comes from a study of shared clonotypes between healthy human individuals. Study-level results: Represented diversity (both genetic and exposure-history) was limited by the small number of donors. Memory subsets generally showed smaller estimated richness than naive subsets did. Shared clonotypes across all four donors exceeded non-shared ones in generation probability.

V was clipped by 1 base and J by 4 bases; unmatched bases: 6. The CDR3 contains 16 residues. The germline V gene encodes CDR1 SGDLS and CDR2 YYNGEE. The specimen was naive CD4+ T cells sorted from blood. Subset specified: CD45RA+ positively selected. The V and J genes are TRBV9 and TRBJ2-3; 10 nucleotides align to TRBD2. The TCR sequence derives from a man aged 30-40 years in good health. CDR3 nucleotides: TGTGCCAGCAGCGTACAAAGCGGGAGGGGGCCAGATACGCAGTATTTT. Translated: CASSVQSGRGPDTQYF.